In its sample, the clone carrying this T cell receptor beta chain was seen a few times. Its antigen is still unknown. TCRdb itself ran the 5' RACE reads through MiXCR, one entry per CDR3 protein. The sample contains approximately 1.8 million distinct CDR3 sequences, around 29% of which appear only once. This sample was taken from a study of identical twins. Study-wide results and caveats: It was out-of-frame TCR alpha sharing in monozygotic twins that models underestimated.

Sample: cord blood. This sequence originates from a newborn girl in good health.

CDR3 amino acids: CASKRGQGTSPLHF. The DNA of the CDR3 is TGTGCCAGCAAAAGGGGACAGGGGACCTCACCCCTCCACTTT. The chain has TRBV9 and TRBJ1-6; 10 positions agree with TRBD1. V lost 6 bases to trimming and J lost 10 bases; unmatched junction nucleotides: 7. This CDR3 region has 14 residues. Germline values: CDR1 SGDLS, CDR2 YYNGEE.